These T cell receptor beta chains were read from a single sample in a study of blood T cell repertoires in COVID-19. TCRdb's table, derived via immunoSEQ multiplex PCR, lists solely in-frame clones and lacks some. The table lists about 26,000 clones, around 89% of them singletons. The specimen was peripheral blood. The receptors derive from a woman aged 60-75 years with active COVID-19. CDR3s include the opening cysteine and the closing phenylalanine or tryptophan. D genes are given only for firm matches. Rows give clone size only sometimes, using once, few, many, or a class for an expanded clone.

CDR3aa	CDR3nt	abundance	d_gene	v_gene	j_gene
CASSLGRDQPQHF	TGTGCCAGCAGCTTGGGCCGCGATCAGCCCCAGCATTTT	.	.	TRBV5-6	TRBJ1-5
CASSRRTESSYEQYF	TGTGCCAGCAGCCGAAGGACAGAGTCCTCCTACGAGCAGTACTTC	few	.	TRBV11-2	TRBJ2-7
CASSYSYGTDGELFF	TGTGCCAGCAGTTACTCTTACGGGACTGATGGGGAGCTGTTTTTT	.	.	TRBV6-5	TRBJ2-2
CASSSKTDGDTEAFF	TGTGCCAGTAGTTCAAAGACAGATGGGGACACTGAAGCTTTCTTT	.	.	TRBV19	TRBJ1-1
CASSYSQIQDGYTF	TGTGCCAGCAGTTACTCGCAGATCCAGGATGGCTACACCTTC	.	.	TRBV6-6	TRBJ1-2
CASRAGRNNSPLHF	TGTGCCAGCCGTGCCGGGAGAAATAATTCACCCCTCCACTTT	.	.	TRBV2	TRBJ1-6
CATRQGGTDTQYF	TGCGCCACCCGACAGGGGGGCACAGATACGCAGTATTTT	.	TRBD1	TRBV10-2	TRBJ2-3
CASSLARLAGAVEETQYF	TGTGCCAGCAGCTTAGCTAGGCTAGCGGGAGCGGTAGAAGAGACCCAGTACTTC	.	TRBD2	TRBV7-9	TRBJ2-5
CASSPSAGSDEQFF	TGCGCCAGCAGCCCCTCAGCGGGAAGCGATGAGCAGTTCTTC	once	TRBD2	TRBV5-1	TRBJ2-1
CASSPDRASTDTQYF	TGTGCCAGCTCACCCGACAGGGCTAGCACAGATACGCAGTATTTT	.	TRBD1	TRBV18	TRBJ2-3